This T cell receptor (beta chain) was sequenced during a study of T cells after yellow fever vaccination (dated by TCRdb to 2018 to 2020). Describing the broader study: The SMART-Seq v4 Ultra Low Input RNA kit was used to prepare libraries from fractions with low cell numbers. To follow T-cell clones before and after primary and booster YFV17D yellow fever vaccination, bulk TCR alpha and beta repertoires were sequenced over time. Two healthy male donors made up the cohort, one aged 18 to 30 years and the other aged 30 to 39 years. Blood samples were taken at several timepoints before and after primary and secondary immunization, and bulk PBMC replicates and cell subsets were isolated. Overall study outcomes, separate from this receptor: A small share of clonotypes occurred in both CD4 and CD8 compartments, likely arising from convergent recombination. Compared with the primary T-cell response, the secondary T-cell response was weaker but faster, peaking on day 5 rather than day 15. The study included only two donors, which limits how far the findings can be generalized. Most clones expanded after primary vaccination were re-detected after the booster (almost 97% of CD4 and about 88% of CD8), suggesting broad memory maintenance. Computational filtering was required because FACS-sorted repertoires could contain abundant contaminating clonotypes from the bulk population.

The treatment or condition tag for this specimen amounts to: live attenuated yellow fever vaccine strain. At each blood-draw timepoint, two biological replicates of bulk PBMCs were obtained. A standard Ficoll-Paque protocol was used to isolate PBMCs from peripheral blood. TriZol was used to extract RNA from bulk PBMCs, from CD4 and CD8 fractions, and from dextramer-positive and dextramer-negative fractions. Counted from cysteine to phenylalanine, this CDR3 has 12 amino acids. Of all the DNA, just the CDR3 is kept, 36 bases in frame from base 1. The germline V gene yields SGHAT for CDR1 and FQNNGV for CDR2. Trimming costs V 7 bases and J 3 bases, and their ends lie 9 bases apart. TCR cDNA was synthesized by 5'RACE template switching, through which a universal primer site and unique molecular identifiers were introduced. cDNA synthesis was primed from both the TCR alpha and TCR beta constant segments. Library amplification involved two PCR steps, and the second step added sample barcodes and sequencing adapters. Sequencing of libraries was done on Illumina HiSeq 2500 (2x100 bp) or NovaSeq (2x150 bp). The authors' pipeline ran thus. Demultiplexing of reads and collapsing into UMI consensus sequences were performed with MIGEC, and V(D)J alignment was carried out with MiXCR. Vaccine-responding clonotypes were identified with edgeR using replicate PBMC samples, with FDR below 0.01 and a log2 fold change above 5 up to day 15 being required. Bulk clonotypes were assigned CD4 or CD8 identity according to which sequenced CD4 or CD8 repertoire held them at higher abundance. TCRdb cleaned the public reads at Q25 with fastp, built clones with MiXCR and kept in-frame beta chains. Duplicate CDR3 protein sequences are folded into a single record with the most common DNA and genes. These V and J calls rely on TCRdb rather than the paper's analysis. In all, the sample holds some 350,000 distinct CDR3 sequences, and 8.5% to 10% of those were seen once. Around 17% of the sample rests with the top ten.

In its sample, this clonotype was seen a few times. Its antigen remains undetermined. Within one base of it there is no much larger clone, and no base qualities were kept. Source: PBMCs, taken on the day of the first yellow fever vaccination. The sequence was collected from a man between 18 and 29 years old who received the YFV17D yellow fever vaccine. This sequence uses TRBV11-2 and TRBJ1-1; the D gene assignment is ambiguous. At the DNA level, the sequence is TGTGCCAGCAAATTAGTGCACACTGAAGCTTTCTTT. Translated, this gives CASKLVHTEAFF. Extended through the reference TRBV11-2 and TRBJ1-1 proteins, this CDR3 yields the full variable domain: EAGVAQSPRYKIIEKRQSVAFWCNPISGHATLYWYQQILGQGPKLLIQFQNNGVVDDSQLPKDRFSAERLKGVDSTLKIQPAKLEDSAVYLCASKLVHTEAFFGQGTRLTVV.